This T cell receptor (beta chain) derives from a study of blood T cell repertoires in COVID-19. Study overall: Samples representing acute and convalescent COVID-19 were sourced from the United States, Italy and Spain. T cells, B-cell-depleted T cells, or PBMCs provided the cDNA or gDNA that served as material.

Participant reports of clinical history set cohort assignment. Per the original methods: Reference gene primer amplification in the assay estimated nucleated cell counts. Clones were read by immunoSEQ multiplex PCR, and TCRdb kept only the in-frame ones, dropping some. V and J calls and clone size are given by that table; D and trimming were obtained from the DNA. The data show around 230,000 clones, 87% seen once. Per the germline V gene, CDR1 is SNHLY and CDR2 is FYNNEI. The CDR3 totals 14 residues. Trimming cost V 6 bases and J 2 bases; bases outside gene matches: 1. The chain links TRBV2 to TRBJ2-7, with 13 bases fitting TRBD2. Specimen: PBMCs or T cells enriched from blood (not recorded which). The TCR originated in a young man with acute COVID-19. The DNA of the CDR3 is TGTGCCAGCAGGGGACTAGCGGGAACCTACGAGCAGTACTTC. This encodes CASRGLAGTYEQYF.